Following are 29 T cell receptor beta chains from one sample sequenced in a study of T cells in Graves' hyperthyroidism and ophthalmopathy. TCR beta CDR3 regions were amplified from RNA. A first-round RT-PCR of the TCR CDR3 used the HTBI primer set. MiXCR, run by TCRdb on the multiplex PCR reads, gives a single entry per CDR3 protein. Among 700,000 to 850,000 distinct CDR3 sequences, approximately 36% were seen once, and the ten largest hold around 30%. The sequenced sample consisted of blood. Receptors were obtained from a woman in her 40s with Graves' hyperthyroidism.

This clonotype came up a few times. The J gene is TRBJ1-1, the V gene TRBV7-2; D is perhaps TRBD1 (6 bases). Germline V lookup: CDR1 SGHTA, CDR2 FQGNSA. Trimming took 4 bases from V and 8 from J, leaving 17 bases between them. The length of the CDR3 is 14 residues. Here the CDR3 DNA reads TGTGCCAGCAGCTCCCAGGGGTTTCTTATAGAAGCTTTCTTT. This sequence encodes CASSSQGFLIEAFF.

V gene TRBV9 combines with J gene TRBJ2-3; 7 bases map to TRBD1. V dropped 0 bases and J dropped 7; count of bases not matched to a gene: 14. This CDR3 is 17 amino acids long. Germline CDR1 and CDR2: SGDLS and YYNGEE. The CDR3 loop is CASSVATDRVNSNTQYF. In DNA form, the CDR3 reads TGTGCCAGCAGCGTAGCAACAGACAGGGTGAACTCAAATACGCAGTATTTT.

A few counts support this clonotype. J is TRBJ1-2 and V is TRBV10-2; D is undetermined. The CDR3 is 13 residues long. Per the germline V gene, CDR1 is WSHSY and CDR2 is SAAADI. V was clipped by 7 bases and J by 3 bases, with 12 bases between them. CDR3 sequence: CASTPGNYYGYTF. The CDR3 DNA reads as TGCGCCAGCACTCCGGGAAATTACTATGGCTACACCTTC.

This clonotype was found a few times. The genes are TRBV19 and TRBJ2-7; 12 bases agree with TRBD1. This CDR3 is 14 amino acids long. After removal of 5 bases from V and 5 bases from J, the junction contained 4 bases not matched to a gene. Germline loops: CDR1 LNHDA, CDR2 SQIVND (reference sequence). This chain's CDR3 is CASSGGTGGDEQYF. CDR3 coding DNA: TGTGCCAGTAGTGGCGGGACAGGGGGCGACGAGCAGTACTTC.

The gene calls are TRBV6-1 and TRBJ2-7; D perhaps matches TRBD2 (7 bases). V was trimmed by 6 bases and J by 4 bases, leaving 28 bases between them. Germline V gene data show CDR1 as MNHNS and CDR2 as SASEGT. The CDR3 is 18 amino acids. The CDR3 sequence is CASRKLLGGPDRLYEQYF. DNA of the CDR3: TGTGCCAGCAGAAAACTGCTGGGGGGGCCAGATCGACTATACGAGCAGTACTTC.

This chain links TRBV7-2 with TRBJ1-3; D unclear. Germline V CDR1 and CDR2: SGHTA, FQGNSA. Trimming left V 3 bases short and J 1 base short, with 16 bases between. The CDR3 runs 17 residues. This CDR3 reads CASSFRGLPVSGNTIYF. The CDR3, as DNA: TGTGCCAGCAGCTTTAGAGGACTGCCCGTGTCTGGAAACACCATATATTTT. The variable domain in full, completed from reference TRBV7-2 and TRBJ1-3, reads GAGVSQSPSNKVTEKGKDVELRCDPISGHTALYWYRQSLGQGLEFLIYFQGNSAPDKSGLPSDRFSAERTGGSVSTLTIQRTQQEDSAVYLCASSFRGLPVSGNTIYFGEGSWLTVV.

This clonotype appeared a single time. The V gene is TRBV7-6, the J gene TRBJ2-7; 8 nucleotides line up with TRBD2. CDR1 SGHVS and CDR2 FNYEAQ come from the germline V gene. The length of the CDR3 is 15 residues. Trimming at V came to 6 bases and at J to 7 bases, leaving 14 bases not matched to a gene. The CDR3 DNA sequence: TGTGCCAGCAGACATACTCTAGCGGGTGACAATGAGCAGTACTTC. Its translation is CASRHTLAGDNEQYF.

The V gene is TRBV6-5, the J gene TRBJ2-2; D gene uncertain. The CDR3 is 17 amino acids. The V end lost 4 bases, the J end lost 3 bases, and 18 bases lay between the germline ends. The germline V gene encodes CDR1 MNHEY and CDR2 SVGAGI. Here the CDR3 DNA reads TGTGCCAGCAGTTCGTACTCCCGAAGTCGGGACACCGGGGAGCTGTTTTTT. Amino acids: CASSSYSRSRDTGELFF.

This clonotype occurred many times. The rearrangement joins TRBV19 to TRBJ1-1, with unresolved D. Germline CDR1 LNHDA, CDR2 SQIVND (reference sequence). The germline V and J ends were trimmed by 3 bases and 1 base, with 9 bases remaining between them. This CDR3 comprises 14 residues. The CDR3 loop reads CASSMEQKNTEAFF. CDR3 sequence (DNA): TGTGCCAGTAGTATGGAACAGAAGAACACTGAAGCTTTCTTT. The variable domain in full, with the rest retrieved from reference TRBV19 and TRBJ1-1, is DGGITQSPKYLFRKEGQNVTLSCEQNLNHDAMYWYRQDPGQGLRLIYYSQIVNDFQKGDIAEGYSVSREKKESFPLTVTSAQKNPTAFYLCASSMEQKNTEAFFGQGTRLTVV.

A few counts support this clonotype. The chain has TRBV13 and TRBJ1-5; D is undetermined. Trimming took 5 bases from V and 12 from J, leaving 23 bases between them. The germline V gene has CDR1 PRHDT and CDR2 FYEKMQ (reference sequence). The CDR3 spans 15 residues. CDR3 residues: CASSQGRPPLTFQHF. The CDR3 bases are TGTGCCAGCAGCCAAGGTCGGCCTCCTTTAACCTTCCAGCATTTT.

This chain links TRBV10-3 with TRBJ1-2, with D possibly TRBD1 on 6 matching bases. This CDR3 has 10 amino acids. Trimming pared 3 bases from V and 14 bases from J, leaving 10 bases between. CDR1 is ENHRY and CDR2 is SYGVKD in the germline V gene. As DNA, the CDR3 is TGTGCCATCAGTGAAGGGGGGAAAACCTTC. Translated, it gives CAISEGGKTF.

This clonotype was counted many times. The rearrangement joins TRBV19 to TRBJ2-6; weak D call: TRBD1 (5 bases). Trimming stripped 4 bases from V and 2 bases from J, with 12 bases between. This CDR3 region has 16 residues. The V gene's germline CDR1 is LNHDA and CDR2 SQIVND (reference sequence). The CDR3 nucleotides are TGTGCCAGTAGTAGCAGGGTTTACGCTGGGGCCAACGTCCTGACTTTC. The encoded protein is CASSSRVYAGANVLTF.

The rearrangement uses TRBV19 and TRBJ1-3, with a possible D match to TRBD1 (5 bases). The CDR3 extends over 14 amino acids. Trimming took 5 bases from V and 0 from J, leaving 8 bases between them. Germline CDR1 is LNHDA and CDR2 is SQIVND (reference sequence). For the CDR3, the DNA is TGTGCCAGTAGTTGGGGGAACTCTGGAAACACCATATATTTT. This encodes CASSWGNSGNTIYF.

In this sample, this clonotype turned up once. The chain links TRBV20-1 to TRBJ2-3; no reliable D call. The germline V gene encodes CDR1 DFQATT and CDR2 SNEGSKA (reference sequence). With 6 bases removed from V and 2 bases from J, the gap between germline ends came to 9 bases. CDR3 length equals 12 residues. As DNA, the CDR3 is TGCAGTGCCCACGCTTCCACAGATACGCAGTATTTT. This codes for CSAHASTDTQYF.

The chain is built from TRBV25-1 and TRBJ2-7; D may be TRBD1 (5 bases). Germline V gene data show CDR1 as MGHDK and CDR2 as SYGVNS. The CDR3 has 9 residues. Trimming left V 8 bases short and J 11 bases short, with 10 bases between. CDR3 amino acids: CASEGQKYF. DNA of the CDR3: TGTGCCAGCGAAGGACAAAAGTACTTC.

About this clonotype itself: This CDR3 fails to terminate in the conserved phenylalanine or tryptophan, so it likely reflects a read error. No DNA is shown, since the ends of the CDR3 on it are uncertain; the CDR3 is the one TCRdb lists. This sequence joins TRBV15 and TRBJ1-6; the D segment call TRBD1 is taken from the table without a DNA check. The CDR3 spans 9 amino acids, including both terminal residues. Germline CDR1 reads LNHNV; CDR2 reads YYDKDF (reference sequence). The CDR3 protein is CATSRDGQG.

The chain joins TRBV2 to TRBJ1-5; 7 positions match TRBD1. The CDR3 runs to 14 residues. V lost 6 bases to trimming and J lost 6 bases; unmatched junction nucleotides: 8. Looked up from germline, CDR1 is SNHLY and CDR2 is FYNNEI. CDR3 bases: TGTGCCAGCAGCTCGACAGGGAACGGTCAGCCCCAGCATTTT. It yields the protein CASSSTGNGQPQHF.

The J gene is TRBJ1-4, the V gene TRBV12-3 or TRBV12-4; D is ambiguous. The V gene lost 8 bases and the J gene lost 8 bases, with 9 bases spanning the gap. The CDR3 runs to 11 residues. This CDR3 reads CASGPAEKLFF. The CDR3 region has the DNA TGTGCCAGCGGTCCCGCAGAAAAACTGTTTTTT.

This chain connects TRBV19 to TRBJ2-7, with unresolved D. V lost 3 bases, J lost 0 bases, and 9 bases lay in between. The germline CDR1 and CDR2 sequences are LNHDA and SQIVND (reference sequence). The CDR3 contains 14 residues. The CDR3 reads CASSISVGSYEQYF. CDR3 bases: TGTGCCAGTAGTATCTCAGTGGGCTCCTACGAGCAGTACTTC.

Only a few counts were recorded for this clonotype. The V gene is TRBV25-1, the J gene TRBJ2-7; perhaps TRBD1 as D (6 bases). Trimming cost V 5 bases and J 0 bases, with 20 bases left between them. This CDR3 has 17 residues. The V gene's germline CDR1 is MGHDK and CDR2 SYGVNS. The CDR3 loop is CASSYPLVRGTSYEQYF. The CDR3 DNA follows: TGTGCCAGCAGTTACCCCCTCGTTAGGGGGACCTCCTACGAGCAGTACTTC.

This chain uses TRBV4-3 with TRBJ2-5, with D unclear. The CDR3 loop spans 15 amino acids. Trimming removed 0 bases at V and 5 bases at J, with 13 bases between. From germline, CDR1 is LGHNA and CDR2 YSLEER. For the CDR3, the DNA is TGCGCCAGCAGCCAAGATATAACCGTATGGGAGACCCAGTACTTC. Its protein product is CASSQDITVWETQYF.

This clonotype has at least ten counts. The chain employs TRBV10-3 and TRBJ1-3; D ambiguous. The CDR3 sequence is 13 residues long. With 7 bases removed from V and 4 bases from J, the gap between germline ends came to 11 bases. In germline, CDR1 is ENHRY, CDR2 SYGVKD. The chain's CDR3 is CAITRDTGNTIYF. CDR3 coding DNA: TGTGCCATCACGCGTGACACGGGAAACACCATATATTTT.

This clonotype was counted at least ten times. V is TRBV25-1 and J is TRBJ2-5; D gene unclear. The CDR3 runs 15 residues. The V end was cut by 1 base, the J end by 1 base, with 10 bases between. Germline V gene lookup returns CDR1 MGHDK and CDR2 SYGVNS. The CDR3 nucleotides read TGTGCCAGCAGTGAATGGGTAGGGCTCCAAGAGACCCAGTACTTC. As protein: CASSEWVGLQETQYF.

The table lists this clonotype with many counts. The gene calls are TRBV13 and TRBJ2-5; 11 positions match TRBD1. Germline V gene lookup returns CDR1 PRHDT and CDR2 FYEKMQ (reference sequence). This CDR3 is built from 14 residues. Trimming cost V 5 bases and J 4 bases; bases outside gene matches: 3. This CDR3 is CASSTGQGAETQYF. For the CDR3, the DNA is TGTGCCAGCAGCACCGGACAGGGGGCAGAGACCCAGTACTTC.

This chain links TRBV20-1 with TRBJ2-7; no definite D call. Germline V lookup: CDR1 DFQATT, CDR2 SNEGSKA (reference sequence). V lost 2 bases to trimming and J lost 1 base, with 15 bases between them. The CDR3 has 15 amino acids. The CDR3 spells CSARSLWPESYEQYF. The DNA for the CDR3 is TGCAGTGCTAGATCTCTATGGCCGGAATCCTACGAGCAGTACTTC.

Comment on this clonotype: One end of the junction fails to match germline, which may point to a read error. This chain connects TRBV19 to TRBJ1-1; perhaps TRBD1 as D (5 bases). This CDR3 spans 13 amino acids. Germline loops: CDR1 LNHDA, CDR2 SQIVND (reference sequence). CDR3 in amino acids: CASSVGATTEALF. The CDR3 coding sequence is TGTGCCAGTAGTGTAGGGGCGACCACTGAAGCTCTCTTT.

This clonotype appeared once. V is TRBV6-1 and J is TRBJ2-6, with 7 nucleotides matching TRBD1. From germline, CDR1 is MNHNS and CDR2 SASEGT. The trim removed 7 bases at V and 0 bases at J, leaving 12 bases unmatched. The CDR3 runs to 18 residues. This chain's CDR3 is CASTTWTGQNSGANVLTF. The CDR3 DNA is TGTGCCAGCACCACTTGGACAGGCCAAAACTCTGGGGCCAACGTCCTGACTTTC.

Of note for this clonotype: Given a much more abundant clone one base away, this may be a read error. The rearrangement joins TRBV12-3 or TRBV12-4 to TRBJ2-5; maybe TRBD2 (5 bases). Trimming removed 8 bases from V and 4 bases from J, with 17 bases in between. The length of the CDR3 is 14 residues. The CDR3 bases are TGTGCCAGCGGAGGTACAGCCTCCCGAGAGACCCAGTACTTC. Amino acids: CASGGTASRETQYF.

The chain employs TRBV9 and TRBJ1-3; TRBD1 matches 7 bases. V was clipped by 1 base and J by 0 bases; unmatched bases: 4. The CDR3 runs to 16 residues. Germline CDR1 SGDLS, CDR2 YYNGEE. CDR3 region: CASSVTGVVSGNTIYF. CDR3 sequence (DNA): TGTGCCAGCAGCGTAACAGGGGTCGTCTCTGGAAACACCATATATTTT.